One sample yielded the 24 T cell receptor beta chains listed below, sequenced in a study of cytomegalovirus exposure and HLA in healthy donors (dated by TCRdb to 2016 to 2017). The library was prepared using the immunoSEQ multiplex PCR assay. For the multiplex PCR, a mixture combining 60 forward primers for TCR Vbeta segments and 13 reverse primers for TCR Jbeta segments was used. TCRdb took over this immuneACCESS table, retaining in-frame rearrangements with V and J assigned. Such tables are incomplete; in checked studies, under half of the missing clones stem from an unresolved V gene, and the remainder is unexplained. The sample table shows about 200,000 clones, and roughly 68% are seen once. The ten biggest clones cover about 2.8% of the sample. The source material was PBMCs. Every receptor here comes from a middle-aged man in good health and CMV-seropositive.

This chain links TRBV7-9 with TRBJ2-5; TRBD2 might be the D (5 bases). Germline V gene data show CDR1 as SEHNR and CDR2 as FQNEAQ (reference sequence). The CDR3 has 15 amino acids. Trimming shortened V by 0 bases and J by 5 bases, and 13 bases separated the two germline ends. The CDR3 region has the DNA TGTGCCAGCAGCTTAGCTGTAGGGCCGGGGGAGACCCAGTACTTC. It codes for CASSLAVGPGETQYF. Based on the CDR3 plus reference TRBV7-9 and TRBJ2-5, the full variable domain is DTGVSQNPRHKITKRGQNVTFRCDPISEHNRLYWYRQTLGQGPEFLTYFQNEAQLEKSRLLSDRFSAERPKGSFSTLEIQRTEQGDSAMYLCASSLAVGPGETQYFGPGTRLLVL.

The chain has TRBV19 and TRBJ1-5, with D possibly being TRBD1 (6 bases). CDR3 length: 15 residues. Germline V lookup: CDR1 LNHDA, CDR2 SQIVND (reference sequence). Trimming left V 3 bases short and J 3 bases short, with 12 bases between. The CDR3 spells CASSMSGTPNQPQHF. The DNA of the CDR3 is TGTGCCAGTAGTATGTCTGGGACACCCAATCAGCCCCAGCATTTT. Full variable domain (rest looked up from reference TRBV19 and TRBJ1-5): DGGITQSPKYLFRKEGQNVTLSCEQNLNHDAMYWYRQDPGQGLRLIYYSQIVNDFQKGDIAEGYSVSREKKESFPLTVTSAQKNPTAFYLCASSMSGTPNQPQHFGDGTRLSIL.

This chain uses TRBV9 with TRBJ2-7, with D possibly matching TRBD1 (6 bases). The CDR3 is made up of 14 amino acids. V was trimmed by 4 bases and J by 1 base, leaving 12 bases between them. From germline, CDR1 is SGDLS and CDR2 YYNGEE. The CDR3 nucleotides read TGTGCCAGCAGCAGGGACATGAAGTCCTACGAGCAGTACTTC. This sequence encodes CASSRDMKSYEQYF.

This chain uses TRBV19 with TRBJ2-2, with D maybe TRBD1 (5 bases). The CDR3 is 15 amino acids. Per germline, CDR1 LNHDA and CDR2 SQIVND (reference sequence). The germline V and J ends were trimmed by 1 base and 3 bases, with 9 bases remaining between them. This chain's CDR3 is CASSIGTGYTGELFF. In DNA, the CDR3 is TGTGCCAGTAGTATAGGAACAGGATACACCGGGGAGCTGTTTTTT.

The CDR3 nucleotides are TGTGCCAGCAGCCCCCCGCGGGGGGGCAGGGATACGCAGTATTTT. Translating it yields CASSPPRGGRDTQYF. The chain recombines TRBV5-6 with TRBJ2-3; 9 positions agree with TRBD2. CDR1 is SGHDT and CDR2 is YYEEEE in the germline V gene. V trimming: 4 bases; J trimming: 6 bases; junction bases outside the gene matches: 9. The CDR3 length is 15 residues.

V and J are TRBV7-9 and TRBJ1-1, with D tentatively TRBD1 (5 bases). V lost 2 bases and J lost 8, with 27 bases in between. This CDR3 has 18 amino acids. In germline, CDR1 is SEHNR, CDR2 FQNEAQ (reference sequence). CDR3 sequence (DNA): TGTGCCAGCAGCTTAACTCCTCTGATCGGGGCCGGAGGGGCAGAAGCTTTCTTT. This encodes CASSLTPLIGAGGAEAFF.

This chain connects TRBV6-1 to TRBJ1-5, with D uncertain. The V and J ends lost 4 bases and 0 bases respectively, with 13 bases between them. Germline V gene sequence: CDR1 MNHNS, CDR2 SASEGT. The CDR3 spans 16 residues. The CDR3 reads CASSVEGGYSNQPQHF. CDR3 nucleotide sequence: TGTGCCAGCAGTGTAGAAGGCGGATATAGCAATCAGCCCCAGCATTTT.

The chain couples TRBV4-1 to TRBJ2-7, with TRBD1 identical over 8 bases. Per germline, CDR1 MGHRA and CDR2 YSYEKL. Trimming cost V 1 base and J 4 bases; bases outside gene matches: 6. The CDR3 is made up of 15 amino acids. CDR3 in amino acids: CASSQVLQGAYEQYF. CDR3 DNA sequence: TGCGCCAGCAGCCAAGTTTTGCAGGGGGCTTACGAGCAGTACTTC.

The chain employs TRBV6-1 and TRBJ1-5, with 9 positions matching TRBD1. V trimming: 4 bases; J trimming: 3 bases; junction bases outside the gene matches: 1. The CDR3 has 14 residues. From germline, CDR1 is MNHNS and CDR2 SASEGT. This CDR3 reads CASSGTGVNQPQHF. DNA of the CDR3: TGTGCCAGCAGTGGGACAGGGGTCAATCAGCCCCAGCATTTT.

This sequence joins TRBV5-6 and TRBJ1-1; tentatively, D is TRBD1 (5 bases). V lost 1 base and J 5 bases, leaving 12 bases between the germline ends. Germline values: CDR1 SGHDT, CDR2 YYEEEE. The CDR3 spans 14 residues. The CDR3, as DNA: TGTGCCAGCAGCTTGCCTGCGGGGCAGACTGAAGCTTTCTTT. This gives the protein CASSLPAGQTEAFF. Filled out from reference TRBV5-6 and TRBJ1-1, the complete variable domain reads DAGVTQSPTHLIKTRGQQVTLRCSPKSGHDTVSWYQQALGQGPQFIFQYYEEEERQRGNFPDRFSGHQFPNYSSELNVNALLLGDSALYLCASSLPAGQTEAFFGQGTRLTVV.

The chain is built from TRBV11-3 and TRBJ2-4, with D possibly being TRBD1 (6 bases). Deletions cut 4 bases from V and 8 bases from J, with 15 bases between. Germline loops: CDR1 SGHNT, CDR2 YENEEA. The CDR3 contains 14 residues. The CDR3 bases are TGTGCCAGCAGCTCTGGGCAGGGGCAGGACATTCAGTACTTC. Its translation is CASSSGQGQDIQYF. Together with reference TRBV11-3 and TRBJ2-4, the CDR3 gives the full variable domain: EAGVVQSPRYKIIEKKQPVAFWCNPISGHNTLYWYLQNLGQGPELLIRYENEEAVDDSQLPKDRFSAERLKGVDSTLKIQPAELGDSAVYLCASSSGQGQDIQYFGAGTRLSVL.

The V call is TRBV4-1, the J call TRBJ2-7; TRBD1 might be the D (6 bases). This CDR3 comprises 15 residues. Germline V CDR1 and CDR2: MGHRA, YSYEKL. The V gene lost 4 bases and the J gene lost 5 bases, with 18 bases spanning the gap. CDR3 sequence (DNA): TGCGCCAGCAGCCTAGGGATTACAGGGATCGACGAGCAGTACTTC. Protein sequence: CASSLGITGIDEQYF.

The J gene is TRBJ2-4, the V gene TRBV11-2; D remains unclear. There are 12 residues in the CDR3. The germline V gene has CDR1 SGHAT and CDR2 FQNNGV. Trimming left V 4 bases short and J 8 bases short, with 9 bases between. The DNA of the CDR3 is TGTGCCAGCAGCTCGAACTTTGACATTCAGTACTTC. As protein: CASSSNFDIQYF. Together with reference TRBV11-2 and TRBJ2-4, the CDR3 gives the full variable domain: EAGVAQSPRYKIIEKRQSVAFWCNPISGHATLYWYQQILGQGPKLLIQFQNNGVVDDSQLPKDRFSAERLKGVDSTLKIQPAKLEDSAVYLCASSSNFDIQYFGAGTRLSVL.

This chain connects TRBV28 to TRBJ2-2; no definite D call. With 3 bases removed from V and 6 bases from J, the gap between germline ends came to 5 bases. CDR1 is MDHEN, CDR2 SYDVKM, per germline. This CDR3 comprises 12 residues. The chain's CDR3 is CASSFPSGELFF. For the CDR3, the DNA is TGTGCCAGCAGTTTCCCCTCCGGGGAGCTGTTTTTT.

The chain carries TRBV6-5 and TRBJ2-5, with 7 positions matching TRBD1. V lost 6 bases, J lost 2 bases, and 6 bases stayed unmatched. The germline V gene encodes CDR1 MNHEY and CDR2 SVGAGI. The CDR3 totals 14 residues. The CDR3 protein is CASSRDSLQETQYF. The CDR3 nucleotides are TGTGCCAGCAGCCGGGACAGCCTTCAAGAGACCCAGTACTTC.

The chain has TRBV29-1 and TRBJ2-7; possibly TRBD1 for D (6 bases). Trimming pared 4 bases from V and 9 bases from J, leaving 19 bases between. Germline V gene data show CDR1 as SQVTM and CDR2 as ANQGSEA. CDR3 length: 13 amino acids. The CDR3 region has the DNA TGCAGCGTTGGCTGGACAGCTAACCGCGGGCAGTACTTC. Translated: CSVGWTANRGQYF.

The J gene is TRBJ2-3, the V gene TRBV7-2, with 11 nucleotides matching TRBD2. V gave up 5 bases and J gave up 4 bases; unmatched junction bases: 11. The germline V gene has CDR1 SGHTA and CDR2 FQGNSA. This CDR3 is 17 amino acids long. The CDR3 bases are TGTGCCAGCAGCCCCTTTAGCGGGGGGGCCAGTTCAGATACGCAGTATTTT. It translates to CASSPFSGGASSDTQYF.

The rearrangement joins TRBV5-1 to TRBJ2-5; a weak D match, TRBD2 (5 bases). The CDR3 totals 13 residues. Germline CDR1 SGHRS, CDR2 YFSETQ. Trimming took 4 bases from V and 2 from J, leaving 9 bases between them. CDR3 residues: CASSPGVQETQYF. In nucleotides, the CDR3 is TGCGCCAGCAGCCCCGGGGTACAAGAGACCCAGTACTTC.

The genes are TRBV9 and TRBJ2-3; 10 nucleotides match TRBD2. This CDR3 has 15 residues. Germline CDR1 SGDLS, CDR2 YYNGEE. V lost 4 bases, J lost 5 bases, and 7 bases stayed unmatched. This chain's CDR3 is CASSLSGGVGDTQYF. CDR3 bases: TGTGCCAGCAGCTTAAGCGGGGGGGTGGGAGATACGCAGTATTTT.

There are a few counts of this clone. V usage is TRBV7-2 and J usage is TRBJ2-1, with TRBD1 identical over 9 bases. Per germline, CDR1 SGHTA and CDR2 FQGNSA. The CDR3 has 17 amino acids. V lost 5 bases and J lost 2; bases outside the gene matches: 10. The CDR3 DNA reads TGTGCCAGCAGCCCCCAAACCCGACAGGGGGCCTACAATGAGCAGTTCTTC. Translation: CASSPQTRQGAYNEQFF.

This clone was detected only a few times. The gene calls are TRBV19 and TRBJ1-1; 8 bases are shared with TRBD1. The CDR3 has 15 amino acids. V lost 1 base to trimming and J lost 8 bases; unmatched junction nucleotides: 9. Germline loops: CDR1 LNHDA, CDR2 SQIVND (reference sequence). The CDR3 DNA sequence: TGTGCCAGTAGTATAGTGGGGGCAGGGGGCAAAGAAGCTTTCTTT. As protein: CASSIVGAGGKEAFF.

The chain couples TRBV6-6 to TRBJ1-2; no firm D call. The CDR3 is made up of 10 amino acids. From germline, CDR1 is MNHNY and CDR2 SVGAGI (reference sequence). The CDR3 protein is CSAGRDGYTF. As DNA, the CDR3 is TGTTCTGCTGGGAGGGATGGCTACACCTTC.

This clone came up a few times. This sample also contains other DNA sequences that code for the same CDR3. The J gene is TRBJ1-5, the V gene TRBV4-1; tentative D call: TRBD1 (6 bases). CDR3 length equals 15 residues. Trimming took 3 bases from V and 1 from J, leaving 10 bases between them. Germline CDR1 MGHRA, CDR2 YSYEKL. The CDR3: CASSQAQGSNQPQHF. The CDR3 coding sequence is TGCGCCAGCAGCCAGGCACAGGGAAGCAATCAGCCCCAGCATTTT.

The chain joins TRBV10-3 to TRBJ2-1, with 7 positions matching TRBD2. The CDR3 contains 15 residues. Per the germline V gene, CDR1 is ENHRY and CDR2 is SYGVKD. The junction had 9 bases not matched to a gene; V was cut back by 7 bases and J by 3 bases. The CDR3 nucleotides read TGTGCCATCAAAAGGACCGGGGGGATCTACAATGAGCAGTTCTTC. Amino acids: CAIKRTGGIYNEQFF.